These 10 T cell receptor beta chains came from one sample sequenced in a study of early T cells in non-severe SARS-CoV-2 infection. From the 5' RACE reads, TCRdb called clonotypes with MiXCR, one entry per CDR3 protein. The table lists 45,000 to 75,000 distinct CDR3 sequences, around 12% of them singletons, with roughly 5% in the top ten. The sequenced sample was whole blood. The receptors were sampled from an adult who was a healthcare worker with PCR-confirmed SARS-CoV-2 infection or an uninfected control (not recorded which).

This clonotype has a handful of counts. V is TRBV3-1 and J is TRBJ2-1, with 13 bases that match TRBD2. CDR3 length: 17 residues. CDR1 and CDR2 (germline): LGHDT, YNNKEL (reference sequence). Trimming took 4 bases from V and 3 from J; bases not matched to a gene: 6. For the CDR3, the DNA is TGTGCCAGCAGCCCGGGACTAGCGGGACCAAGCTACAATGAGCAGTTCTTC. Translation: CASSPGLAGPSYNEQFF.

The chain couples TRBV28 to TRBJ2-7; 8 nucleotides align to TRBD1. The CDR3 is made up of 14 amino acids. Unmatched junction bases numbered 10, after V lost 6 bases and J lost 6 bases. CDR1 and CDR2 from the germline V gene are MDHEN and SYDVKM. CDR3 region: CASSPAGQGSEQYF. CDR3 in DNA: TGTGCCAGCAGCCCCGCCGGACAGGGAAGCGAGCAGTACTTC.

This clonotype was recorded a few times. The chain couples TRBV28 to TRBJ1-1; D possibly corresponds to TRBD1 (5 bases). Per germline, CDR1 MDHEN and CDR2 SYDVKM. V lost 3 bases, J lost 7 bases, and 15 bases lay in between. The CDR3 runs 14 residues. The CDR3, as DNA: TGTGCCAGCAGTTTGACGGGGGAAGCTAATGAAGCTTTCTTT. It encodes CASSLTGEANEAFF.

This clonotype was counted only a few times. V and J are TRBV7-9 and TRBJ2-7; 10 bases match TRBD1. The CDR3 has 15 amino acids. CDR1 and CDR2 from the germline V gene are SEHNR and FQNEAQ (reference sequence). V was pared by 4 bases and J by 4 bases, with 7 bases of the junction left unmatched. The CDR3 DNA reads as TGTGCCAGCAGCTCTGCGGGACAGGGGTTATACGAGCAGTACTTC. It yields the protein CASSSAGQGLYEQYF.

In this sample, this clonotype turned up many times. V usage is TRBV20-1 and J usage is TRBJ2-1; the match to TRBD2 covers 9 bases. V lost 1 base to trimming and J lost 10 bases; unmatched junction nucleotides: 17. This CDR3 has 17 residues. In germline, CDR1 is DFQATT, CDR2 SNEGSKA (reference sequence). CDR3 DNA: TGCAGTGCTAGAGCGAACTCTGGGGGCGGGAGGGCCGAGGAGCAGTTCTTC. This gives the protein CSARANSGGGRAEEQFF.

This clonotype was seen a few times. The rearrangement joins TRBV5-4 to TRBJ1-1; 8 bases are shared with TRBD1. The V gene's germline CDR1 is SGHNT and CDR2 YYREEE (reference sequence). CDR3 size: 15 residues. V lost 0 bases and J lost 4; bases outside the gene matches: 5. In DNA form, the CDR3 reads TGTGCCAGCAGCTTGGAGCCACAGGGGGTCACTGAAGCTTTCTTT. Translation: CASSLEPQGVTEAFF.

The chain employs TRBV7-2 and TRBJ1-2; TRBD1 agrees at 7 bases. V shed 1 base and J 7 bases; nucleotides not matched to a gene: 3. The CDR3 has 13 residues. Germline values: CDR1 SGHTA, CDR2 FQGNSA. CDR3 sequence reads: CASSLVQGVGYTF. CDR3 in DNA: TGTGCCAGCAGCTTAGTTCAGGGGGTTGGCTACACCTTC. The complete variable domain, with remaining parts taken from reference TRBV7-2 and TRBJ1-2, reads GAGVSQSPSNKVTEKGKDVELRCDPISGHTALYWYRQSLGQGLEFLIYFQGNSAPDKSGLPSDRFSAERTGGSVSTLTIQRTQQEDSAVYLCASSLVQGVGYTFGSGTRLTVV.

This clonotype was observed a few times. The V gene is TRBV20-1, the J gene TRBJ2-3; the match to TRBD1 covers 7 bases. The ends lost 6 bases at V and 4 bases at J; junction bases unmatched: 7. This CDR3 is 13 amino acids long. From germline, CDR1 is DFQATT and CDR2 SNEGSKA (reference sequence). The CDR3: CSARSQGADTQYF. The CDR3 nucleotides read TGCAGTGCCAGGAGCCAGGGGGCAGATACGCAGTATTTT.

This clonotype was recorded a few times. The chain uses TRBV18 and TRBJ2-7; 10 nucleotides match TRBD1. The V gene's germline CDR1 is KGHSH and CDR2 LQKENI. V lost 5 bases to trimming and J lost 1 base; unmatched junction nucleotides: 5. The CDR3 covers 15 residues. In nucleotides, the CDR3 is TGTGCCAGCTCAGTGACAGGGGGCGCGTCCTACGAGCAGTACTTC. Its protein product is CASSVTGGASYEQYF.

This clonotype has a handful of counts. The V gene is TRBV7-9, the J gene TRBJ1-1; the match to TRBD1 covers 10 bases. J was trimmed by 2 bases and V by 4 bases; bases with no gene match: 1. Germline V gene data show CDR1 as SEHNR and CDR2 as FQNEAQ (reference sequence). CDR3 length equals 14 residues. CDR3 sequence: CASSWTGGNTEAFF. CDR3 DNA sequence: TGTGCCAGCAGCTGGACAGGGGGAAACACTGAAGCTTTCTTT.